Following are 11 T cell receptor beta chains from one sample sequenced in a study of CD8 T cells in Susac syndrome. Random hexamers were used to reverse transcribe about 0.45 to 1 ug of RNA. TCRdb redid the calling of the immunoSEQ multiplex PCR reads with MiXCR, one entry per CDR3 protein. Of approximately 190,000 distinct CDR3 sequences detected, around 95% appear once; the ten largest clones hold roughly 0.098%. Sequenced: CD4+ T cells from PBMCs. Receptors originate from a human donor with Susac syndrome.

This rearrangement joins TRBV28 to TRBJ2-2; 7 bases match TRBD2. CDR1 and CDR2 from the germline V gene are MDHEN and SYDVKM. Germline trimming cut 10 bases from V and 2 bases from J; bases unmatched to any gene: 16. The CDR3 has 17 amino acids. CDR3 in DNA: TGTGCCACTCTCCAGGCTCTGGGCGGGGGAAACACCGGGGAGCTGTTTTTT. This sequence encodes CATLQALGGGNTGELFF.

CDR3 amino acids: CASSLTGDAEAFF. As DNA, the CDR3 is TGCGCCAGCAGCCTGACGGGGGACGCTGAAGCTTTCTTT. The genes are TRBV4-3 and TRBJ1-1, with a possible D match to TRBD1 (5 bases). This CDR3 spans 13 amino acids. Germline CDR1 and CDR2: LGHNA and YSLEER. Trimming cost V 4 bases and J 6 bases, with 12 bases left between them.

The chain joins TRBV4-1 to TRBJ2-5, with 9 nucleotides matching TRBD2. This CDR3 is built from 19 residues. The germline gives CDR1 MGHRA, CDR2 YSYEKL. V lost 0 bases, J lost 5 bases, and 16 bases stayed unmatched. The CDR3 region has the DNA TGCGCCAGCAGCCAAGATCAAGGAGGGCGGGGGGGCATCGGGGAGACCCAGTACTTC. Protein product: CASSQDQGGRGGIGETQYF.

The CDR3 loop reads CASSQHSGGTTYEQYF. In DNA form, the CDR3 reads TGTGCCAGCAGCCAACATAGCGGGGGGACTACCTACGAGCAGTACTTC. The genes are TRBV3-1 and TRBJ2-7; TRBD2 aligns across 10 bases. The CDR3 contains 16 residues. The V segment lost 2 bases and the J segment 2 bases; nucleotides outside the gene matches: 6. CDR1 and CDR2 from the germline V gene are LGHDT and YNNKEL (reference sequence).

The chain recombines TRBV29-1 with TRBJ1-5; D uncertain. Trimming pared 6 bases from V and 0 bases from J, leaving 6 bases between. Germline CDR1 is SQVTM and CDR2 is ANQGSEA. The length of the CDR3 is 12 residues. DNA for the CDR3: TGCAGCGTATGGGATAGCAATCAGCCCCAGCATTTT. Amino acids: CSVWDSNQPQHF.

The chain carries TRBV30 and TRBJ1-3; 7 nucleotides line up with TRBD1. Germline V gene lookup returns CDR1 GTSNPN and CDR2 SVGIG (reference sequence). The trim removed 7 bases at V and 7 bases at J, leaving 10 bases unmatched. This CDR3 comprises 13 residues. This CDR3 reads CALEGQGDNTIYF. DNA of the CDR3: TGTGCCTTGGAGGGCCAGGGGGATAACACCATATATTTT.

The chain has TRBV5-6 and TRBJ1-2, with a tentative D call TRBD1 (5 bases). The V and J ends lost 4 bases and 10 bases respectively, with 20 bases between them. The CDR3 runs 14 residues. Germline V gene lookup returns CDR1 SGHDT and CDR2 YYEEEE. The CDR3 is CASSGSGTAEHYTF. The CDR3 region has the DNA TGTGCCAGCAGCGGCTCCGGGACGGCAGAACACTACACCTTC.

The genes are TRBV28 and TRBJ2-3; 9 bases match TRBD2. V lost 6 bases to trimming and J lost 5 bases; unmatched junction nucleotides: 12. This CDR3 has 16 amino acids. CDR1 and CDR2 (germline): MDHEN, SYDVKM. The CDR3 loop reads CASSRGTSHSGDTQYF. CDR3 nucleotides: TGTGCCAGCAGCCGAGGGACTAGCCATTCGGGAGATACGCAGTATTTT.

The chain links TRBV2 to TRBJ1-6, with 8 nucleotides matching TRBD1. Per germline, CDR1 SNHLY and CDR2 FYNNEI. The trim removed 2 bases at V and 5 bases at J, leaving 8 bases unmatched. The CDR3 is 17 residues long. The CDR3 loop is CASSERGQGINNSPLHF. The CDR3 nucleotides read TGTGCCAGCAGTGAACGAGGACAGGGAATAAATAATTCACCCCTCCACTTT.

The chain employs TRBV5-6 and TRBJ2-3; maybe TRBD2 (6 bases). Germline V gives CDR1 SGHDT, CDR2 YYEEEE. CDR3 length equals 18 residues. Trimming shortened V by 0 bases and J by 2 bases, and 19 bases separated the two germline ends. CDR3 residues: CASSLAVVGSFHTDTQYF. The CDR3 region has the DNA TGTGCCAGCAGCTTGGCCGTGGTCGGGAGTTTCCACACAGATACGCAGTATTTT.

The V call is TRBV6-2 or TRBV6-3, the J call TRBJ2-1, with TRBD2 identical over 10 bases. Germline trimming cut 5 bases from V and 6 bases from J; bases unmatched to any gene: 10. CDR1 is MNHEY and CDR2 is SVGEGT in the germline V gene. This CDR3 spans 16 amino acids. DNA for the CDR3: TGTGCCAGCAGTCTCTCTGCAGCGGGGGGGCGCAATGAGCAGTTCTTC. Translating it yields CASSLSAAGGRNEQFF.